These 14 T cell receptor beta chains share one sample of origin, sequenced in a study of shared clonotypes between healthy human individuals. CD45RO-negative cells were positively selected for CCR7, leaving out terminally differentiated effector memory CD45RA+ cells. TCRdb keeps only in-frame clones here, not all; method: immunoSEQ multiplex PCR. Altogether fewer than 850,000 clones are present, about 97% being singletons, with the ten largest covering less than 0.25%. Specimen: naive CD8+ T cells sorted from blood. The receptors come from a man aged 25-45 years in good health.

J is TRBJ2-5 and V is TRBV6-6, with D perhaps given as TRBD1 or TRBD2 (5 bases each). The V gene's germline CDR1 is MNHNY and CDR2 SVGAGI (reference sequence). V lost 6 bases and J lost 4, with 15 bases in between. CDR3 length equals 14 residues. Here the CDR3 reads CASSRDGQVETQYF. The CDR3 DNA sequence: TGTGCCAGCAGCCGGGACGGCCAGGTAGAGACCCAGTACTTC.

The chain combines TRBV28 with TRBJ2-2, with D possibly matching TRBD2 (6 bases). Germline loops: CDR1 MDHEN, CDR2 SYDVKM. Trimming pared 3 bases from V and 7 bases from J, leaving 12 bases between. The CDR3 consists of 14 residues. Written as DNA, the CDR3 is TGTGCCAGCAGTTTCCGACTAGGAGGCGGGGAGCTGTTTTTT. This encodes CASSFRLGGGELFF.

The CDR3 loop is CATSRGTTGLFKTQYF. The DNA of the CDR3 is TGTGCCACCAGCAGGGGGACGACAGGGCTATTCAAGACCCAGTACTTC. The rearrangement joins TRBV15 to TRBJ2-5; 7 bases line up with TRBD1. CDR3 size: 16 residues. V dropped 3 bases and J dropped 6; count of bases not matched to a gene: 13. Germline CDR1 reads LNHNV; CDR2 reads YYDKDF (reference sequence).

The chain carries TRBV29-1 and TRBJ2-3; D gene uncertain. This CDR3 spans 13 amino acids. Deletions cut 8 bases from V and 0 bases from J, with 12 bases between. Looked up from germline, CDR1 is SQVTM and CDR2 is ANQGSEA. The DNA for the CDR3 is TGCAGCTACTGGAGCTTCAGCACAGATACGCAGTATTTT. Translating it yields CSYWSFSTDTQYF.

J is TRBJ2-5 and V is TRBV13; 7 bases agree with TRBD2. V lost 3 bases and J lost 5; bases outside the gene matches: 6. Germline CDR1 is PRHDT and CDR2 is FYEKMQ (reference sequence). CDR3 size: 14 residues. CDR3 loop: CASSFRLAFETQYF. The CDR3 DNA sequence: TGTGCCAGCAGCTTCCGACTAGCTTTTGAGACCCAGTACTTC.

V is TRBV18 and J is TRBJ2-7; D is undetermined. Germline CDR1 and CDR2: KGHSH and LQKENI. The CDR3 has 16 amino acids. Trimming removed 2 bases from V and 3 bases from J, with 17 bases in between. CDR3 in amino acids: CASSPYPVRQNYEQYF. As DNA, the CDR3 is TGTGCCAGCTCACCATATCCGGTTCGACAAAACTACGAGCAGTACTTC.

This chain connects TRBV11-2 to TRBJ2-7; 10 positions match TRBD1. CDR3 length equals 15 residues. V was pared by 6 bases and J by 2 bases, with 7 bases of the junction left unmatched. The germline V gene encodes CDR1 SGHAT and CDR2 FQNNGV. This CDR3 reads CASRKGQGLAYEQYF. The CDR3 DNA reads as TGTGCCAGCAGGAAGGGACAGGGGCTAGCCTACGAGCAGTACTTC.

J is TRBJ2-1 and V is TRBV29-1; D is perhaps TRBD2 (6 bases). V lost 4 bases to trimming and J lost 4 bases, with 20 bases between them. There are 16 residues in the CDR3. The germline V gene encodes CDR1 SQVTM and CDR2 ANQGSEA. The CDR3 region is CSVVKRELTSYNEQFF. DNA for the CDR3: TGCAGCGTTGTGAAACGGGAGTTAACTTCTTACAATGAGCAGTTCTTC.

J is TRBJ2-3 and V is TRBV27; D gene uncertain. Germline CDR1 is MNHEY and CDR2 is SMNVEV (reference sequence). The V end lost 2 bases, the J end lost 6 bases, and 15 bases lay between the germline ends. The CDR3 totals 15 residues. The CDR3 nucleotides are TGTGCCAGCAGTTTACGAGCCAGATCCGCGGATACGCAGTATTTT. Translation: CASSLRARSADTQYF.

The V and J genes are TRBV6-5 and TRBJ1-1; D is ambiguous. This CDR3 has 13 amino acids. Germline CDR1 is MNHEY and CDR2 is SVGAGI. V was trimmed by 6 bases and J by 3 bases, leaving 11 bases between them. In nucleotides, the CDR3 is TGTGCCAGCAGCCTTCGACGAGACACTGAAGCTTTCTTT. It specifies CASSLRRDTEAFF.

Note on this clone: The sample holds other DNA sequences that translate to the same CDR3. The chain couples TRBV11-2 to TRBJ2-5; D is uncertain. V lost 1 base and J 4 bases, leaving 1 base between the germline ends. This CDR3 is built from 11 residues. In germline, CDR1 is SGHAT, CDR2 FQNNGV. Here the CDR3 reads CASSLVETQYF. CDR3 nucleotides: TGTGCCAGCAGCTTAGTAGAGACCCAGTACTTC.

CDR3 loop: CASSQPAGPTYEQYF. The CDR3 nucleotides read TGTGCCAGCTCACAACCGGCAGGGCCAACCTACGAGCAGTACTTC. The rearrangement links TRBV18 to TRBJ2-7; D may be TRBD1 (5 bases). CDR3 length: 15 residues. CDR1 is KGHSH, CDR2 LQKENI, per germline. Trimming removed 4 bases from V and 2 bases from J, with 15 bases in between. The whole variable domain, remainder taken from reference TRBV18 and TRBJ2-7, is NAGVMQNPRHLVRRRGQEARLRCSPMKGHSHVYWYRQLPEEGLKFMVYLQKENIIDESGMPKERFSAEFPKEGPSILRIQQVVRGDSAAYFCASSQPAGPTYEQYFGPGTRLTVT.

The V and J genes are TRBV7-9 and TRBJ2-7; 7 bases are a match to TRBD2. The CDR3 length is 15 residues. The junction had 10 bases not matched to a gene; V was cut back by 6 bases and J by 2 bases. Germline V gene sequence: CDR1 SEHNR, CDR2 FQNEAQ (reference sequence). CDR3 in DNA: TGTGCCAGCAGGGGCAAATCTAGCGGCGCCTACGAGCAGTACTTC. Amino acid sequence: CASRGKSSGAYEQYF.

Details on this clone: The sample contains more than one DNA sequence encoding this CDR3. The chain joins TRBV27 to TRBJ2-5; 7 bases line up with TRBD2. The CDR3 covers 14 residues. Germline CDR1 MNHEY, CDR2 SMNVEV (reference sequence). V shed 3 bases, J shed 4 bases, and the junction held 5 bases outside the gene matches. In DNA, the CDR3 is TGTGCCAGCAGTTTGGGGGGGATTGGAGAGACCCAGTACTTC. It is translated as CASSLGGIGETQYF.